These T cell receptor beta chains were read from a single sample in a study of neoadjuvant nivolumab and ipilimumab in lung cancer. TCRdb keeps only in-frame clones here, not all; method: immunoSEQ multiplex PCR. The repertoire includes about 6,900 clones, roughly three quarters of them detected once, and around 4.5% sits in the top ten. This material consisted of tumor tissue, taken after neoadjuvant nivolumab, alone or with ipilimumab, at or shortly before surgery. The receptor source for this set is an adult with non-small cell lung cancer. Each CDR3 is given with its conserved first and last residue.

13 | TRBV10-3 | CATESPSSSGMYF
14 | TRBV5-4 | CASSLGTSSYGYTF
14 | TRBV5-1 | CASNQAGGPETQYF
14 | TRBV7-6 | CASSLRGGTYEQYF
14 | TRBV7-9 | CASSFGTVNQPQHF
20 | TRBV5-1 | CASSLGLAAPRPSSYNEQFF
11 | TRBV5-5 | CASSVAYGYTF
15 | TRBV2 | CASREKAGGRNEQFF
15 | TRBV28 | CASSSPGQPPGEQYF
13 | TRBV10-2 | CASSELTAGELFF
14 | TRBV10-2 | CASRDREFTGELFF
15 | TRBV6-1 | CASSESLLANYGYTF
12 | TRBV7-9 | CASSSQNEKLFF
14 | TRBV7-7 | CASSLGLGADTQYF
15 | TRBV5-1 | CASSVRTGDGTEAFF
14 | TRBV7-8 | CASSLAKGQGGYTF
13 | TRBV11-2 | CASSLQGRETQYF
14 | TRBV7-9 | CASSSRTGYNEQFF
15 | TRBV5-5 | CASSFRDVLNYGYTF
15 | TRBV2 | CASSGNRGLGYEQYF
16 | TRBV10-3 | CAISEISGSRAYEQYF
18 | TRBV4-2 | CASSQEHGTSGLYNEQFF
14 | TRBV5-5 | CASSLGQATYGYTF
14 | TRBV5-1 | CASSLGPLRDEQYF
15 | TRBV2 | CASSEEDGIERPQHF
14 | TRBV11-2 | CASRSGTGGSEQYF
11 | TRBV7-9 | CASSDGLKQFF
20 | TRBV4-1 | CASSQRGQNSILSTNEKLFF
12 | TRBV5-5 | CASSPDSYGYTF
16 | TRBV15 | CATSPGRTGRASQQFF
16 | TRBV5-1 | CASSTGTSGAGDTQYF
15 | TRBV9 | CASSIRQNPTGELFF
15 | TRBV5-1 | CASSPGQGVDNEQFF
15 | TRBV2 | CASASRREDTGELFF
13 | TRBV6-5 | CASSYSLGTEQFF
16 | TRBV7-6 | CASSVRGGPSYNEQFF